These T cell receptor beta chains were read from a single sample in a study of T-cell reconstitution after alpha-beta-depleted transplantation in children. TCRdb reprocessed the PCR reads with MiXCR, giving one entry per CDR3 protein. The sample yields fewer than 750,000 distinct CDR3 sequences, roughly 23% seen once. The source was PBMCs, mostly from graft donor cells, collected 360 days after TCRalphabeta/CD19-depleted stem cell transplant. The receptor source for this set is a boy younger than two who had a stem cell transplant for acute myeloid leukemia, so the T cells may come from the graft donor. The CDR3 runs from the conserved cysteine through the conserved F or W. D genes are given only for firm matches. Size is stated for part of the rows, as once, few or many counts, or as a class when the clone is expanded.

CDR3aa: CSARVPRRTEAFF
CDR3nt: TGCAGTGCTAGGGTGCCGAGGCGCACTGAAGCTTTCTTT
v_gene: TRBV20-1
abundance: many
j_gene: TRBJ1-1
d_gene: NA

CDR3aa: CASSPLETPRQYF
CDR3nt: TGTGCCAGCAGCCCACTAGAAACTCCTAGGCAGTATTTT
v_gene: TRBV12-3/TRBV12-4
abundance: once
j_gene: TRBJ2-3
d_gene: NA

CDR3aa: CASRVPGLSTDTQYF
CDR3nt: TGTGCCAGCAGAGTACCGGGACTTTCCACAGATACGCAGTATTTT
v_gene: TRBV5-5
abundance: NA
j_gene: TRBJ2-3
d_gene: NA

CDR3aa: CSVEIGGKTQYF
CDR3nt: TGCAGCGTTGAGATTGGGGGGAAGACCCAGTACTTC
v_gene: TRBV29-1
abundance: few
j_gene: TRBJ2-5
d_gene: NA

CDR3aa: CASSPLSGTENTEAFF
CDR3nt: TGTGCCAGCAGTCCCCTCTCCGGGACAGAGAACACTGAAGCTTTCTTT
v_gene: TRBV12-3/TRBV12-4
abundance: many
j_gene: TRBJ1-1
d_gene: TRBD1

CDR3aa: CSVEDLPGVVTDTQYF
CDR3nt: TGCAGCGTTGAAGATCTGCCGGGGGTGGTCACAGATACGCAGTATTTT
v_gene: TRBV29-1
abundance: many
j_gene: TRBJ2-3
d_gene: NA

CDR3aa: CSARRGDQGYTF
CDR3nt: TGCAGCGCCCGAAGGGGGGATCAGGGCTACACCTTC
v_gene: TRBV29-1
abundance: NA
j_gene: TRBJ1-2
d_gene: NA

CDR3aa: CATSRDGLQSPNTEAFF
CDR3nt: TGTGCCACCAGCAGAGATGGGCTACAGTCGCCGAACACTGAAGCTTTCTTT
v_gene: TRBV15
abundance: NA
j_gene: TRBJ1-1
d_gene: NA

CDR3aa: CASSLRQVGGQYF
CDR3nt: TGTGCCAGCAGCCTCAGGCAGGTGGGGGGGCAGTATTTT
v_gene: TRBV3-1
abundance: NA
j_gene: TRBJ2-3
d_gene: NA

CDR3aa: CASSQEGSNQPQHF
CDR3nt: TGCGCCAGCAGCCAAGAAGGGTCGAATCAGCCCCAGCATTTT
v_gene: TRBV4-1
abundance: many
j_gene: TRBJ1-5
d_gene: NA

CDR3aa: CASSLRGGMYGYTF
CDR3nt: TGTGCCAGCAGTTTACGCGGGGGCATGTATGGCTACACCTTC
v_gene: TRBV12-3/TRBV12-4
abundance: NA
j_gene: TRBJ1-2
d_gene: NA